This paragraph covers one TCR beta chain sequence. Its specific antigen is unknown. No per-base quality is available; no much larger clone lies one base away. Germline trimming: 5 bases from V, 1 base from J; junction bases outside gene matches: 2. The germline V gene sets CDR1 to MNHEY and CDR2 to SVGAGI. Spanning cysteine to phenylalanine, the CDR3 consists of 15 amino acids. The read is trimmed to its CDR3 DNA, 45 bases read in frame from base 1. The data are from a study of cytotoxic CD8 clonotypes in ibrutinib-treated CLL (dated by TCRdb to 2020 to 2022). Background for the entire study: The cohort was composed of under 12 relapsed/refractory and approximately 16 treatment-naive patients; IGHV unmutated status was identified in approximately 18 patients. Responses were partial in 25 or so patients and complete in 2; after median approximately 67 months follow-up, around 15 stayed in remission and about twelve progressed. Response samples were taken after a median of 12 months on treatment, ranging from 6 to 36 months. On average, each sample yielded roughly 260,000 productive templates and tens of thousands of productive rearrangements. Of the approximately 86 participants in the trial, about two dozen had longitudinal samples available. Cryopreserved peripheral blood mononuclear cells were obtained before treatment, at response, and at either sustained remission or disease progression.

Each clonotype received, on average, 10x coverage in deep resolution sequencing performed on a MiSeq, where the target depth lay between 1 in 1 million and 1 in 200,000 T cells. The immunoSEQ hsTCRB Kit was used to generate TCR beta libraries. As for how the authors treated the data: The data were analyzed with ImmunoSEQ Analyzer and ImmunoSEQ Data Assistant, and V, D and J gene assignments followed IMGT definitions. Clonality, which ranges from 0 to 1, was calculated by subtracting the normalized Shannon entropy of productive rearrangement frequencies from one. Only overrepresented clonotypes making up at least 0.05% of the repertoire of each patient were included in the public clonotype analysis. About a dozen age-matched healthy donor repertoires from immuneACCESS served as clonality controls. TCRdb stores this immuneACCESS table with in-frame sequences only. Part of the clones is absent; in the studies checked, under half of the shortfall reflects unresolved V genes, and no reason is known for the rest. V and J calls plus clone size are reproduced from that table; the DNA served to infer D and trimming. The sample table lists approximately 300,000 clones, 80% of them with a count of one. Of the sample, 6.5% to 8.5% is held by the ten largest clones.

What the authors observed across the whole study: Sustained-remission and progressing patients did not have matched sampling times, and lymph node repertoires were not examined. At baseline, clonality was higher than in age-matched healthy donors and showed a strong correlation with circulating CD8+ T-cell counts. Public clonotypes were found to be uncommon and were observed to contract or remain stable during treatment; the increase in clonality was shown to reflect expansion of private clonotypes at ibrutinib response. Clonality rose at ibrutinib response, remained stable during sustained remission, and dropped back toward baseline at progression.

Around 2 micrograms of genomic DNA were extracted from cryopreserved PBMCs for TCR beta library preparation. Longitudinal blood samples from CLL patients on ibrutinib monotherapy underwent high-throughput TCR beta sequencing. The patients were enrolled in a single-center, open-label phase 2 trial of ibrutinib monotherapy. The sequence came from a human donor with chronic lymphocytic leukemia. Material: PBMCs, obtained before ibrutinib treatment. The receptor chain draws on TRBV6-5 and TRBJ1-4; TRBD1 matches 9 bases in the middle. The bases are TGTGCCAGCAGTACAGGGGGCGGAACTAATGAAAAACTGTTTTTT. Its translation is CASSTGGGTNEKLFF.